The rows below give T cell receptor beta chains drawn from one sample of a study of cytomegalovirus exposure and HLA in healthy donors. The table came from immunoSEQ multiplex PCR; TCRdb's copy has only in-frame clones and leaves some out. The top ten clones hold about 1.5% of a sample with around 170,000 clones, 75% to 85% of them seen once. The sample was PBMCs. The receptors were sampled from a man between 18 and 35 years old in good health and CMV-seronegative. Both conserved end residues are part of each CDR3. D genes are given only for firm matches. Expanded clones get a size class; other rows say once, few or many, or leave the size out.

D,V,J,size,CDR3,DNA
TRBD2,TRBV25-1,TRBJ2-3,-,CASGTSGGVADTQYF,TGTGCCAGCGGGACTAGCGGGGGGGTTGCAGATACGCAGTATTTT
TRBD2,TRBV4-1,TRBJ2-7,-,CASSRFSGTSGSHEQYF,TGCGCCAGCAGCCGCTTTTCGGGGACTAGCGGGAGCCACGAGCAGTACTTC
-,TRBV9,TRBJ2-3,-,CASSVRGSGGTDTQYF,TGTGCCAGCAGCGTACGAGGGTCAGGGGGCACAGATACGCAGTATTTT
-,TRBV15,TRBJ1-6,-,CATSREYREGDNSPLHF,TGTGCCACCAGCAGAGAATACAGGGAAGGCGATAATTCACCCCTCCACTTT
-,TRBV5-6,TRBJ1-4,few,CASSLIPTATNEKLFF,TGTGCCAGCAGCTTGATTCCGACAGCAACTAATGAAAAACTGTTTTTT
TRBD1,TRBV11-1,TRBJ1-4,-,CASSLTGTANEKLFF,TGTGCCAGCAGCTTAACCGGGACAGCTAATGAAAAACTGTTTTTT
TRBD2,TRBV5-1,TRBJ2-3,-,CASSLGGLRENLDTQYF,TGCGCCAGCAGCTTGGGAGGGTTGCGGGAGAATTTAGATACGCAGTATTTT
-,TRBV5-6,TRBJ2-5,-,CASSDLSSSRTQYF,TGTGCCAGCAGCGACTTATCTAGTAGTCGGACCCAGTACTTC
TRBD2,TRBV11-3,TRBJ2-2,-,CASSLGGGEAGELFF,TGTGCCAGCAGCTTGGGCGGGGGTGAGGCCGGGGAGCTGTTTTTT
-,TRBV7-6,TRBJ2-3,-,CASSLDIARLDTQYF,TGTGCCAGCAGCTTAGATATAGCTAGATTAGATACGCAGTATTTT
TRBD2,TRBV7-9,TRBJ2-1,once,CASSLVSGRVPEQFF,TGTGCCAGCAGCTTAGTCAGCGGGAGGGTTCCTGAGCAGTTCTTC
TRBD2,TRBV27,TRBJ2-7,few,CASSSPLAGGSYEQYF,TGTGCCAGCAGTTCCCCTCTAGCGGGAGGCTCGTACGAGCAGTACTTC
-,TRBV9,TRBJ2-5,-,CASSVGSFQETQYF,TGTGCCAGCAGCGTAGGGAGCTTCCAAGAGACCCAGTACTTC
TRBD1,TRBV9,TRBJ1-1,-,CASSGRQGRTEAFF,TGTGCCAGCAGCGGAAGACAGGGTAGGACTGAAGCTTTCTTT
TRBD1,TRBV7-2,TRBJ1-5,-,CASSTQGQGYQPQHF,TGTGCCAGCAGCACCCAGGGACAGGGGTATCAGCCCCAGCATTTT
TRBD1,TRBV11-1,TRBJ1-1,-,CASSSDRLNTEAFF,TGTGCCAGCAGCTCGGACAGGCTGAACACTGAAGCTTTCTTT
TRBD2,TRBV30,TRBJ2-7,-,CAWTRGTTRYEQYF,TGTGCCTGGACTCGGGGGACTACTCGCTACGAGCAGTACTTC
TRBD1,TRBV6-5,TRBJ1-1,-,CASRFDRGETEAFF,TGTGCCAGCAGATTCGACAGGGGGGAAACTGAAGCTTTCTTT
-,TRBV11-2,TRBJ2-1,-,CASSLGTNDNEQFF,TGTGCCAGCAGCTTAGGCACAAATGACAATGAGCAGTTCTTC
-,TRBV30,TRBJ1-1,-,CAWSSPSREAFF,TGTGCCTGGTCTAGTCCAAGCCGTGAAGCTTTCTTT
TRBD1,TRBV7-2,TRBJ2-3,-,CASSPHPRGQGTDTQYF,TGTGCCAGCAGCCCCCACCCTAGGGGACAGGGGACAGATACGCAGTATTTT
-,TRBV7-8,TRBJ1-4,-,CASSLGGNNEKLFF,TGTGCCAGCAGCTTAGGAGGGAACAATGAAAAACTGTTTTTT
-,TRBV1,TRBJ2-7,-,CTSSQGTSGNDEQYF,TGCACCAGCAGCCAAGGGACTAGCGGGAATGATGAGCAGTACTTC
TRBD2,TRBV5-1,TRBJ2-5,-,CASSLPSGRETQYF,TGCGCCAGCAGCTTGCCTAGCGGGCGGGAGACCCAGTACTTC
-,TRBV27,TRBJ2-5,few,CASSPFEGRGETQYF,TGTGCCAGCAGCCCCTTTGAGGGCCGGGGGGAGACCCAGTACTTC
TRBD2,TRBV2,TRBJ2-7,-,CASSQSGRGEQYF,TGTGCCAGCAGCCAGAGCGGGAGGGGCGAGCAGTACTTC
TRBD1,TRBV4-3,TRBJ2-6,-,CASSQEVGTGEVSGANVLTF,TGCGCCAGCAGCCAAGAGGTAGGGACAGGGGAAGTTTCCGGGGCCAACGTCCTGACTTTC
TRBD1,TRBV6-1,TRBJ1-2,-,CASRLTGGGYGYTF,TGTGCCAGCAGATTGACAGGGGGCGGCTATGGCTACACCTTC
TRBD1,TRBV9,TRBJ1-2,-,CASSLHPGQGGGYTF,TGTGCCAGCAGCTTACACCCGGGACAGGGTGGAGGCTACACCTTC
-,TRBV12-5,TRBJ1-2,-,CASGSSPLYGYTF,TGTGCTAGTGGTTCCTCTCCCCTCTATGGCTACACCTTC
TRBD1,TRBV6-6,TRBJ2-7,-,CASRPGTGGFYEQYF,TGTGCCAGCAGGCCCGGGACAGGGGGTTTTTACGAGCAGTACTTC
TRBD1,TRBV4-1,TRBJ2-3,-,CASSLGQGEDTQYF,TGCGCCAGCAGCTTGGGACAGGGAGAAGATACGCAGTATTTT
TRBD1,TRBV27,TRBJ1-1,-,CASSLTGAVAFF,TGTGCCAGCAGTCTAACAGGGGCGGTAGCTTTCTTT
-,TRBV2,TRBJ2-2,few,CASSTQALTTGELFF,TGTGCCAGCAGTACACAGGCCCTTACGACCGGGGAGCTGTTTTTT
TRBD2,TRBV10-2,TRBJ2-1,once,CASSRLAGGPYNEQFF,TGCGCCAGCAGTCGACTAGCGGGGGGCCCCTACAATGAGCAGTTCTTC
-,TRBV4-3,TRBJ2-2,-,CASSRNSVNTGELFF,TGCGCCAGCAGCCGGAATAGCGTAAACACCGGGGAGCTGTTTTTT
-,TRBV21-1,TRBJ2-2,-,CASSILWTANTGELFF,TGTGCCAGCAGCATATTGTGGACAGCGAACACCGGGGAGCTGTTTTTT
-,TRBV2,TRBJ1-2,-,CASKEDGYGYTF,TGTGCCAGCAAGGAGGATGGCTATGGCTACACCTTC
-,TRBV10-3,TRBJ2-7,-,CAISGTSSSYEQYF,TGTGCCATCAGTGGTACTAGCTCTTCCTACGAGCAGTACTTC
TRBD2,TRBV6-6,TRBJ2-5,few,CASSYSGRGGHETQYF,TGTGCCAGCAGTTACTCTGGGCGGGGGGGCCACGAGACCCAGTACTTC
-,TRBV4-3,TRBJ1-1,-,CASSPRHTLNTEAFF,TGCGCCAGCAGCCCTCGTCACACACTGAACACTGAAGCTTTCTTT
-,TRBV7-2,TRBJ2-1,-,CASSPQTSPFF,TGTGCCAGCAGCCCCCAGACATCCCCGTTCTTC
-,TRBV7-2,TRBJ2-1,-,CASSFKRGLWNEQFF,TGTGCCAGCAGCTTTAAAAGGGGTTTGTGGAATGAGCAGTTCTTC
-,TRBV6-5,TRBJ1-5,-,CASSSRQLEPQHF,TGTGCCAGCAGTTCCAGACAGCTTGAGCCCCAGCATTTT
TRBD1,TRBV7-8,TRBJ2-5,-,CASSLGVLQGLETQYF,TGTGCCAGCAGCTTAGGGGTACTACAGGGGCTAGAGACCCAGTACTTC
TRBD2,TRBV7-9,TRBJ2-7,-,CASSPTPSGGYEQYF,TGTGCCAGCAGCCCTACTCCCAGCGGGGGCTACGAGCAGTACTTC
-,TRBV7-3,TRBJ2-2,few,CASSLHYNTGELFF,TGTGCCAGCAGCCTCCACTACAACACCGGGGAGCTGTTTTTT